The T cell receptor beta chain described here comes from a study of blood T cell repertoires in COVID-19 (dated by TCRdb to the early 2020s). As for the study more broadly: Samples from collaborators originated in the United States, Italy and Spain and spanned both the acute and convalescent phases of COVID-19. Subjects who had been exposed to COVID-19, were actively infected with it, or had recovered from it provided the deeply sampled blood TCRbeta repertoires that made up the dataset. The samples were drawn from two sources: the first 160 participants of the ongoing ImmuneRACE study, and 1,000 to 1,500 subjects contributed by 6 global collaborators. The sample metadata nearly always contained a de-identified subject ID, COVID-19 status, age in years and sex. Where available, HLA class I and class II types were obtained from metadata supplied by the sample provider rather than from assay-based typing. A freely available public database, intended as a resource for researchers studying the immune response to SARS-CoV-2, is where the repertoires were released. The prospective study material was composed of cDNA or gDNA derived from T cells, B-cell-depleted T cells, or PBMCs.

One collaborating source in Seattle enrolled patients during active infection and followed them longitudinally through the course of disease. Collaborating institutions collected whole blood in K2EDTA tubes following their own protocols. Collaborator samples were shipped for TCRbeta analysis as frozen whole blood, isolated PBMCs, or DNA extracted from either sample type. CDR1 and CDR2 are drawn from the germline V gene: MGHRA, YSYEKL. V and J are trimmed by 3 bases and 4 bases, and the gene matches miss 4 bases of the junction. The CDR3 runs 15 residues from the cysteine to the phenylalanine. Of all the DNA, just the CDR3 is kept, 45 bases in frame from base 1. This clone was found once. Its target antigen remains unknown. No qualities accompany the bases; no much larger clone lies one base away. Beyond this particular receptor, the publication reports: How much clinical and demographic metadata was included differed by source and by participant, and the metadata was provided uncurated.

TCRbeta CDR3 regions were amplified from genomic DNA by means of the immunoSEQ Assay, a bias-controlled multiplex PCR. Regarding the original processing steps: The number of nucleated cells in each sample was estimated by amplification of reference gene primers within the assay. To quantify the absolute abundance of each unique TCRbeta CDR3 rearrangement, sequence reads were collapsed and filtered. For each sample, productive Simpson clonality was calculated by taking the square root of Simpson's diversity index across productive rearrangements. TCRdb provides this immuneACCESS table in a form limited to in-frame rearrangements. Some clones are lacking; in checked studies, under half of them reflect an unresolved V gene, and why the rest are absent is not known. V and J calls and clone size are given by that table; D and trimming were obtained from the DNA. The sample profile shows roughly 260,000 clones; more than 70% of them were found once. About 11% of the sample goes to the ten largest clones.

Recombination joined TRBV4-1 with TRBJ1-5; 9 junctional bases match TRBD1. This receptor was taken from a young woman with COVID-19, enrolled during active disease. Sequenced material: peripheral blood. The nucleotide sequence is given as TGCGCCAGCAGCCAGGGACAGGGTGAAAATCAGCCCCAGCATTTT. This sequence encodes CASSQGQGENQPQHF.